A selection of T cell receptor beta chains follows, all from one sample in a study of a mutant IDH1 vaccine in newly diagnosed glioma. For these receptors, no antigen is known. The protocol was immunoSEQ multiplex PCR, while the TCRdb copy is restricted to in-frame clones and leaves out a portion. The sample lists about 25,000 clones, about three quarters occurring once. Sequences were derived from PBMCs, sampled from a glioma patient whose treatment included an IDH1 peptide vaccine. These receptors were taken from a man aged 35-49 years with glioma. Each CDR3 is given with its conserved first and last residue. The D gene is left open where the match is weak. Clone size appears in some rows only: once, few, many, or a class for an expanded clone.

clone_size: few; j_call: TRBJ2-6; v_call: TRBV27; d_call: .; cdr3_aa: CASSRAGPGANVLTF; cdr3_nt: TGTGCCAGCAGTCGGGCAGGGCCTGGGGCCAACGTCCTGACTTTC
clone_size: .; j_call: TRBJ1-3; v_call: TRBV10-3; d_call: TRBD1; cdr3_aa: CAIRDSSGNTIYF; cdr3_nt: TGTGCCATTCGGGACAGCTCTGGAAACACCATATATTTT
clone_size: .; j_call: TRBJ1-6; v_call: TRBV7-8; d_call: TRBD1; cdr3_aa: CASSPQGGKWPSGTLHF; cdr3_nt: TGTGCCAGCAGCCCCCAGGGGGGAAAGTGGCCCTCCGGGACCCTCCACTTT
clone_size: .; j_call: TRBJ2-3; v_call: TRBV7-2; d_call: TRBD1; cdr3_aa: CASSGWDRGHTDTQYF; cdr3_nt: TGTGCCAGCAGCGGATGGGACAGGGGGCATACAGATACGCAGTATTTT
clone_size: .; j_call: TRBJ2-6; v_call: TRBV18; d_call: .; cdr3_aa: CASSPVGGGANVLTF; cdr3_nt: TGTGCCAGCTCACCAGTTGGAGGTGGGGCCAACGTCCTGACTTTC
clone_size: .; j_call: TRBJ2-1; v_call: TRBV4-3; d_call: TRBD1; cdr3_aa: CASSLGQGAVNEQFF; cdr3_nt: TGCGCCAGCAGCCTGGGACAGGGGGCGGTCAATGAGCAGTTCTTC
clone_size: .; j_call: TRBJ1-1; v_call: TRBV19; d_call: TRBD1; cdr3_aa: CASSSDRGTEAFF; cdr3_nt: TGTGCCAGTAGTTCAGACAGGGGCACTGAAGCTTTCTTT
clone_size: .; j_call: TRBJ2-4; v_call: TRBV10-1; d_call: TRBD1; cdr3_aa: CASSGQGAIHIQYF; cdr3_nt: TGCGCCAGCAGTGGACAGGGGGCAATTCACATTCAGTACTTC
clone_size: .; j_call: TRBJ2-7; v_call: TRBV25-1; d_call: TRBD2; cdr3_aa: CASSASGTRLYEQYF; cdr3_nt: TGTGCCAGCAGTGCTTCCGGGACTAGACTCTACGAGCAGTACTTC
clone_size: .; j_call: TRBJ1-2; v_call: TRBV7-9; d_call: TRBD1; cdr3_aa: CASSFDRGGGYTF; cdr3_nt: TGTGCCAGCAGCTTTGACAGGGGAGGTGGCTACACCTTC
clone_size: .; j_call: TRBJ2-1; v_call: TRBV5-5; d_call: .; cdr3_aa: CASSLDPAYNEQFF; cdr3_nt: TGTGCCAGCAGCTTGGATCCGGCATACAATGAGCAGTTCTTC